The rows below give T cell receptor beta chains drawn from one sample of a study of OX40 agonist ivuxolimab in advanced cancers. Using immunoSEQ multiplex PCR, the repertoire was profiled, and TCRdb retains in-frame clones only, with some absent. The data show around 67,000 clones, with approximately 90% seen just once and 1.3% held by the top ten. Sample: CD4+ or CD8+ T cells sorted from blood, taken in a trial of the OX40 agonist ivuxolimab. The receptors here all came from an adult with an advanced solid tumor such as melanoma, head and neck, liver or kidney cancer. Both conserved end residues are part of each CDR3. Each record gives: D gene, J gene, clone size, V gene, CDR3 DNA, CDR3 protein. D genes are given only for firm matches. Clone size, where shown, is once, few, many, or a class for clones that have expanded.

>TRBD1|TRBJ1-1|NA|TRBV19
TGTGCCAGTAGTACGACTACGGGACAGCTCATGAACACTGAAGCTTTCTTT
CASSTTTGQLMNTEAFF
>NA|TRBJ1-4|NA|TRBV5-1
TGCGCCAGCAGCGCCGGGAGGCGGGATGAAAAACTGTTTTTT
CASSAGRRDEKLFF
>TRBD1|TRBJ1-2|NA|TRBV5-1
TGCGCCAGCAGCGGGACAGGGTCCTCCTATGGCTACACCTTC
CASSGTGSSYGYTF
>NA|TRBJ1-2|NA|TRBV30
TGTGCCTGGAACTGGGACGGGATTAGTAATTTTGGCTACACCTTC
CAWNWDGISNFGYTF
>NA|TRBJ2-6|NA|TRBV4-2
TGTGCCAGCAGCCAAGATCGTGAGGTGTGGGGGGCCAACGTCCTGACTTTC
CASSQDREVWGANVLTF
>TRBD1|TRBJ2-7|NA|TRBV2
TGTGCCAGCAGTGTAACACAGGGGGCGTCCGAGCAGTACTTC
CASSVTQGASEQYF
>NA|TRBJ2-7|NA|TRBV14
TGTGCCAGCAGCCAGGATCTGTGGGGCGAGCAGTACTTC
CASSQDLWGEQYF
>NA|TRBJ1-1|NA|TRBV9
TGTGCCAGCAGCGTAGTAGGGGGAGCAACTGAAGCTTTCTTT
CASSVVGGATEAFF
>NA|TRBJ1-1|few|TRBV7-2
TGTGCCAGCAGCTTAGTTGTCGGGAGGGCGAACACTGAAGCTTTCTTT
CASSLVVGRANTEAFF
>NA|TRBJ1-5|once|TRBV7-2
TGTGCCAGCAGCTTAGGTAACCGGGGCCAGCCCCAGCATTTT
CASSLGNRGQPQHF
>NA|TRBJ1-3|NA|TRBV5-6
TGTGCCAGCAGCTTAAAGATTACTGGAAACACCATATATTTT
CASSLKITGNTIYF
>NA|TRBJ1-1|NA|TRBV7-3
TGTGCCAGCAGCGCCCGGGACCGGAACACTGAAGCTTTCTTT
CASSARDRNTEAFF
>NA|TRBJ2-1|NA|TRBV15
TGTGCCACCAGCAGAAGGCGGCAAAGCTCCTACAATGAGCAGTTCTTC
CATSRRRQSSYNEQFF
>TRBD1|TRBJ2-1|NA|TRBV5-1
TGCGCCAGCAGCTTGGAGGGACAGTCCTACAATGAGCAGTTCTTC
CASSLEGQSYNEQFF
>TRBD1|TRBJ2-2|NA|TRBV29-1
TGCAGCGTGGGACAGTCGAACACCGGGGAGCTGTTTTTT
CSVGQSNTGELFF
>NA|TRBJ2-1|NA|TRBV9
TGTGCCAGCAGCGTAGACAGCTCATTCTACAATGAGCAGTTCTTC
CASSVDSSFYNEQFF
>NA|TRBJ2-1|NA|TRBV20-1
TGCAGTGCTAGAATAAACCAGGGGCAGTTCTTC
CSARINQGQFF
>NA|TRBJ1-2|NA|TRBV20-1
TGCAGTGCTAGGTCTGGCTACACCTTC
CSARSGYTF
>TRBD1|TRBJ2-7|NA|TRBV28
TGTGCCAGCAGTTTTTACAGGGGCCACGAGCAGTACTTC
CASSFYRGHEQYF
>TRBD2|TRBJ2-3|NA|TRBV19
TGTGCCAGTAGTTTACGGACTAGCGGCACAGATACGCAGTATTTT
CASSLRTSGTDTQYF
>TRBD2|TRBJ2-1|NA|TRBV4-1
TGCGCCAGCAGCCCCCTGGGACTAGCGGCTAACAATGAGCAGTTCTTC
CASSPLGLAANNEQFF
>NA|TRBJ1-1|NA|TRBV7-6
TGTGCCAGCACCCCAGGGCAGGGCTACGACACTGAAGCTTTCTTT
CASTPGQGYDTEAFF
>TRBD2|TRBJ2-4|NA|TRBV18
TGTGCCAGCTCACCACCGGGACTAGCGGGACTAGCCAAAAACATTCAGTACTTC
CASSPPGLAGLAKNIQYF
>NA|TRBJ2-1|NA|TRBV5-5
TGTGCCAGCAGCTTCCAGAACACCGAATACAATGAGCAGTTCTTC
CASSFQNTEYNEQFF
>NA|TRBJ1-5|once|TRBV2
TGTGCCAGCAGGATAGAAAGGGATCAGCCCCAGCATTTT
CASRIERDQPQHF
>NA|TRBJ2-3|NA|TRBV2
TGTGCCAGCAGTGATAGGTTGGGGGGTCGGACAGATACGCAGTATTTT
CASSDRLGGRTDTQYF
>NA|TRBJ1-5|once|TRBV27
TGTGCCAGCAGTCCCGGGAGCACGGCAGCTAAGCCCCAGCATTTT
CASSPGSTAAKPQHF
>TRBD2|TRBJ2-3|NA|TRBV30
TGTGCCTGGAGTACCGGCGGGAGGGCCGGAATGGATACGCAGTATTTT
CAWSTGGRAGMDTQYF
>NA|TRBJ1-1|NA|TRBV6-6
TGTGCCAGTTCGACAGCGAACACTGAAGCTTTCTTT
CASSTANTEAFF
>TRBD1|TRBJ2-7|NA|TRBV11-2
TGTGCCAGCAGCCCACACCTTGGACAGGGAGGCCCATTCATCTACGAGCAGTACTTC
CASSPHLGQGGPFIYEQYF
>TRBD1|TRBJ1-3|NA|TRBV18
TGTGCCAGCTCACCCCAACCCGACAGGGGAGGAAACACCATATATTTT
CASSPQPDRGGNTIYF
>TRBD2|TRBJ2-2|NA|TRBV19
TGTGCCAGTAGTATAGGGGGAGGGAAATCCACCGGGGAGCTGTTTTTT
CASSIGGGKSTGELFF
>TRBD1|TRBJ2-3|NA|TRBV29-1
TGCAGCGCCGATACAGGAGGGACAGGGGATACGCAGTATTTT
CSADTGGTGDTQYF
>NA|TRBJ1-6|medium-sized|TRBV4-1
TGCGCCAGCAGCCCCCAAAGGGAGAATAATTCACCCCTCCACTTT
CASSPQRENNSPLHF
>NA|TRBJ2-4|NA|TRBV5-1
TGCGCCAGCAGCTTAGGGTACGAAGGACTAGCCAAAAACATTCAGTACTTC
CASSLGYEGLAKNIQYF
>TRBD1|TRBJ2-5|NA|TRBV5-1
TGCGCCAGCAAGTCTGCCCTAAGGGACAGCCAAGAGACCCAGTACTTC
CASKSALRDSQETQYF
>TRBD2|TRBJ2-5|NA|TRBV12-5
TGTGCTAGTGGTCTAGCGGGAGGATCAAGTGAGACCCAGTACTTC
CASGLAGGSSETQYF
>TRBD1|TRBJ2-7|NA|TRBV28
TGTGCCAGCAGTTCGACAGGGTTTCCCTACGAGCAGTACTTC
CASSSTGFPYEQYF
>TRBD1|TRBJ1-6|NA|TRBV6-5
TGTGCCAGCAGTTCGGACAGGAGGTCAAGTTCACCCCTCCACTTT
CASSSDRRSSSPLHF
>NA|TRBJ2-7|NA|TRBV6-5
TGTGCCAGCAGTTACTCCCGGGGCCCCTCCTACGAGCAGTACTTC
CASSYSRGPSYEQYF
>NA|TRBJ1-6|NA|TRBV2
TGTGCCACAGGACCGGGACCGACTAATTCACCCCTCCACTTT
CATGPGPTNSPLHF
>NA|TRBJ2-7|once|TRBV28
TGTGCCAGCAGTCCGGTTGGGGCAGGGTTTTCCTACGAGCAGTACTTC
CASSPVGAGFSYEQYF
>TRBD2|TRBJ2-7|NA|TRBV7-2
TGTGCCAGCAGCTTAGCTCCGGGACTAGCGGCTTACGAGCAGTACTTC
CASSLAPGLAAYEQYF
>NA|TRBJ2-1|NA|TRBV7-3
TGTGCCAGCAGCCTCTTAGCGCGGAGCTCCTACAATGAGCAGTTCTTC
CASSLLARSSYNEQFF
>TRBD1|TRBJ1-4|NA|TRBV30
TGTGCCTGGACGGACAGGGGGTTTGAAAAACTGTTTTTT
CAWTDRGFEKLFF
>NA|TRBJ1-2|NA|TRBV2
TGTGCCAGCAGTGGAGGGGGACCGTATGGCTACACCTTC
CASSGGGPYGYTF
>NA|TRBJ2-2|NA|TRBV19
TGTGCCAGTACCAGAGGAAGCGGGCTAGGGACCGGGGAGCTGTTTTTT
CASTRGSGLGTGELFF
>TRBD1|TRBJ2-2|once|TRBV19
TGTGCCAGTGCCGAACAGGGGGCGTTGGACACCGGGGAGCTGTTTTTT
CASAEQGALDTGELFF
>TRBD1|TRBJ2-7|NA|TRBV6-1
TGTGCCAGCAGTTTGGACAGGAACTACGAGCAGTACTTC
CASSLDRNYEQYF